This T cell receptor beta chain is from a study of cytomegalovirus exposure and HLA in healthy donors. Study-wide results and limits: Immune exposure information available was restricted to CMV serostatus. In an earlier analysis, most TCR beta V segments were productive about 87% or about 30% of the time. V- and J-gene trimming of TCR beta was linked (in a later analysis) to a missense DCLRE1C variant.

The CDR3 runs 14 residues. Trimming left V 3 bases short and J 6 bases short, with 12 bases between. Germline V gene data show CDR1 as SGHVS and CDR2 as FQNEAQ. Primers for the PCR totalled 60 Vbeta and 13 Jbeta. This table comes from immunoSEQ multiplex PCR, and its TCRdb copy is limited to in-frame clones, with some not included. The data hold roughly 170,000 clones, with more than 80% observed a single time. Worth noting for this clone: The antigen remains undetermined.

The specimen was PBMCs. This sequence was found in a man younger than 35 in good health and CMV-seronegative. This chain joins TRBV7-8 and TRBJ1-5; possible D gene TRBD1, 5 bases. CDR3 nucleotide sequence: TGTGCCAGCAGCTTGTGGGGCTTCTCTCAGCCCCAGCATTTT. Its protein is CASSLWGFSQPQHF.